This T cell receptor (beta chain) was recovered during a study of T cell changes during pregnancy in multiple sclerosis. The CDR3 has 12 residues. Looked up from germline, CDR1 is MNHEY and CDR2 is SVGAGI. V lost 8 bases, J lost 2 bases, and 10 bases lay in between. Repertoires were generated with immunoSEQ multiplex PCR, while TCRdb's copy carries only in-frame clones and drops some. This sample yields some 39,000 clones, of which about 93% are seen a single time; more than 0.3% belongs to the top ten. Sequences were derived from CD4+ T cells from peripheral blood mononuclear cells, sampled in the third trimester of pregnancy. The clonotype originates from a female donor in good health, enrolled as a control in a pregnancy study. The rearrangement uses TRBV6-5 and TRBJ2-7; maybe TRBD2 (6 bases). The DNA of the CDR3 is TGTGCCAGCCTAGGAGGGGCCTACGAGCAGTACTTC. It encodes CASLGGAYEQYF.